What follows are 7 T cell receptor beta chains derived from one specimen sequenced in a study of T cells after yellow fever vaccination. One entry per CDR3 protein results from TCRdb running MiXCR on the 5' RACE reads. The sample consists of 450,000 to 550,000 distinct CDR3 sequences, just over 20% of them appearing once. The sequenced sample was PBMCs, obtained about 20 days after the first yellow fever vaccination. These receptor sequences come from a man aged 18-30 years who received the YFV17D yellow fever vaccine.

The chain uses TRBV20-1 and TRBJ1-5; perhaps TRBD1 as D (5 bases). V lost 1 base and J lost 3, with 10 bases in between. Germline V CDR1 and CDR2: DFQATT, SNEGSKA (reference sequence). The CDR3 length is 14 residues. The CDR3 reads CSARVGTSNQPQHF. Written as DNA, the CDR3 is TGCAGTGCTAGAGTAGGGACTTCCAATCAGCCCCAGCATTTT.

The rearrangement uses TRBV19 and TRBJ1-5; 8 bases match TRBD1. In germline, CDR1 is LNHDA, CDR2 SQIVND (reference sequence). The CDR3 runs to 15 residues. J gave up 2 bases and V 5 bases, and 5 bases lay outside the gene matches. CDR3 bases: TGTGCCAGTAGTCGGACAGGGTATGGCAATCAGCCCCAGCATTTT. Protein product: CASSRTGYGNQPQHF.

The rearrangement joins TRBV6-1 to TRBJ1-1; D is unclear. Per the germline V gene, CDR1 is MNHNS and CDR2 is SASEGT. The V end was cut by 5 bases, the J end by 0 bases, with 10 bases between. This CDR3 has 14 amino acids. CDR3 coding DNA: TGTGCCAGCAGTAGGGCAGGTCTGAACACTGAAGCTTTCTTT. This encodes CASSRAGLNTEAFF.

In its sample, this clonotype was seen once. The chain joins TRBV6-1 to TRBJ2-1, with TRBD1 matching 8 bases. CDR1 MNHNS and CDR2 SASEGT come from the germline V gene. J lost 0 bases, V lost 8 bases, and 9 bases had no gene match. The CDR3 consists of 16 residues. The DNA for the CDR3 is TGTGCCAGCGAGCCCAGGGGGCGCGTCTCCTACAATGAGCAGTTCTTC. This encodes CASEPRGRVSYNEQFF.

The V gene is TRBV4-3, the J gene TRBJ2-7, with D possibly matching TRBD2 (6 bases). CDR3 length: 15 residues. Germline lookup yields CDR1 LGHNA and CDR2 YSLEER. Deletions cut 1 base from V and 1 base from J, with 11 bases between. In DNA form, the CDR3 reads TGCGCCAGCAGCCAAGCCCTGGGGGGTTCCTACGAGCAGTACTTC. Its translation is CASSQALGGSYEQYF.

This clonotype turned up a few times. The chain employs TRBV20-1 and TRBJ1-2; D unclear. Trimming cost V 3 bases and J 3 bases, with 11 bases left between them. The CDR3 has 13 amino acids. Germline lookup yields CDR1 DFQATT and CDR2 SNEGSKA (reference sequence). In DNA, the CDR3 is TGCAGTGCTAGGACGGGTTCTGACTATGGCTACACCTTC. Protein: CSARTGSDYGYTF.

The chain recombines TRBV6-4 with TRBJ2-7; 12 nucleotides line up with TRBD2. CDR1 and CDR2 from the germline V gene are MRHNA and SNTAGT. This CDR3 is 15 amino acids long. J was trimmed by 4 bases and V by 5 bases; bases with no gene match: 6. The CDR3 reads CASSFDTSGGYEQYF. Here the CDR3 DNA reads TGTGCCAGCAGTTTTGACACTAGCGGGGGGTACGAGCAGTACTTC.